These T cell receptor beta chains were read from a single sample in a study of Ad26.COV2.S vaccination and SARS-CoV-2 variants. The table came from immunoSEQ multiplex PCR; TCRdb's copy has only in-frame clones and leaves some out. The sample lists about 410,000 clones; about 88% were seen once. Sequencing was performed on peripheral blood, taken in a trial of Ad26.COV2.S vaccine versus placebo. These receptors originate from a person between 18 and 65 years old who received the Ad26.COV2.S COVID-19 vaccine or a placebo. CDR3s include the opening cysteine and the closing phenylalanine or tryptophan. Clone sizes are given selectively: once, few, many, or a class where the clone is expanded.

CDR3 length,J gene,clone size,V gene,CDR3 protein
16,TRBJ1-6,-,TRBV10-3,CAISESSRGDNSPLHF
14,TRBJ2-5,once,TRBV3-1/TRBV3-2,CATSPGLAYETQYF
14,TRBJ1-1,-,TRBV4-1,CASSQGRENTEAFF
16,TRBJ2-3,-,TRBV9,CASSAGAGGRTDTQYF
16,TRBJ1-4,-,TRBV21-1,CASRPLRTAPNEKLFF
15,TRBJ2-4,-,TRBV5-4,CASSLDKTAKNIQYF
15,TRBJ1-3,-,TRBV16,CASSQSRPYGNTIYF
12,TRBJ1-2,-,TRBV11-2,CASSSQDDGYTF
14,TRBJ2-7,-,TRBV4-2,CASNSGGASYEQYF
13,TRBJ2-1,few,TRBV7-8,CASSLVFYNEQFF
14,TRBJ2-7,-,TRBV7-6,CASSLGAGIYEQYF
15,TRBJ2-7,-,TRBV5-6,CASSAPGLSSYEQYF
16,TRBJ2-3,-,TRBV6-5,CASSYFPSGGADTQYF
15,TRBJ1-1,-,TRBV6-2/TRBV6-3,CASSGRGPPFFEAFF
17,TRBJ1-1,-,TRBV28,CASSPFLFPGTNTEAFF
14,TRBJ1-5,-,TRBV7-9,CASSPRNGDQPQHF
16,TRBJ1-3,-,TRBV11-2,CASSLEASLGGNTIYF
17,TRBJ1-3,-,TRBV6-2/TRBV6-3,CASSYAPPVRSGNTIYF
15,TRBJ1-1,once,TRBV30,CAWSGEGAGYTEAFF
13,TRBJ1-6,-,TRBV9,CASSAGINSPLHF
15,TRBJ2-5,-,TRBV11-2,CASSKPGGQQETQYF
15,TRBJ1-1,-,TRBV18,CASSRFDSRNTEAFF
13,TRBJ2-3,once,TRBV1,CTSSQDTGDTQYF
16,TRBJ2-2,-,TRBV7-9,CASSLPGQVLPGELFF
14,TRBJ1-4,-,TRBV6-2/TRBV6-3,CASSLNRVGEKLFF
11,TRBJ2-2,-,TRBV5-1,CASRGGGELFF
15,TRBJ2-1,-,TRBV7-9,CASSRLAGGHNEQFF
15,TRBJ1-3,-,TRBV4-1,CASSQSPGAGNTIYF
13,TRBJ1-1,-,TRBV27,CASSTGLFGEAFF